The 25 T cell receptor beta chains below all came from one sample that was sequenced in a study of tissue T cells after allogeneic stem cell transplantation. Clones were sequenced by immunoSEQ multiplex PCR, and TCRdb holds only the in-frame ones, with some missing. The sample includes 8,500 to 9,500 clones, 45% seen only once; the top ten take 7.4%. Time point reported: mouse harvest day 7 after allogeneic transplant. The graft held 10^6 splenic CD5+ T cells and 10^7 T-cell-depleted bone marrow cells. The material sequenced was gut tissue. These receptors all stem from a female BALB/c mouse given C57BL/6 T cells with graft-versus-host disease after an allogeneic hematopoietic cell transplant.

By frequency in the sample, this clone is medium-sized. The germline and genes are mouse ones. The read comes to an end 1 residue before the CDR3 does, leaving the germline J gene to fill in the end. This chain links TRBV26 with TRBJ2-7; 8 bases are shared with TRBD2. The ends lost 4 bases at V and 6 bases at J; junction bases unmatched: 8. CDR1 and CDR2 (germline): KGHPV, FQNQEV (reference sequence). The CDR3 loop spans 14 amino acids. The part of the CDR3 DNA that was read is TGTGCCAGCAGTCCCACTGGGGGCGCGCGTGAACAGTAC. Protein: CASSPTGGAREQY. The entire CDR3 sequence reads CASSPTGGAREQYF.

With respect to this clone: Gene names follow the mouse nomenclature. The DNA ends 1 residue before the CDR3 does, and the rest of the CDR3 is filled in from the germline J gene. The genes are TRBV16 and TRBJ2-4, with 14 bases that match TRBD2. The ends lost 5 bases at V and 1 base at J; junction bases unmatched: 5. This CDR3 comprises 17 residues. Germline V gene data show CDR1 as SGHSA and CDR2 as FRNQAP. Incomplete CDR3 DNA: TGTGCAAGCAGCGGGGACTGGGGGGGCGCGGGTCAAAACACCTTGTAC. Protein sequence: CASSGDWGGAGQNTLY. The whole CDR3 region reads CASSGDWGGAGQNTLYF.

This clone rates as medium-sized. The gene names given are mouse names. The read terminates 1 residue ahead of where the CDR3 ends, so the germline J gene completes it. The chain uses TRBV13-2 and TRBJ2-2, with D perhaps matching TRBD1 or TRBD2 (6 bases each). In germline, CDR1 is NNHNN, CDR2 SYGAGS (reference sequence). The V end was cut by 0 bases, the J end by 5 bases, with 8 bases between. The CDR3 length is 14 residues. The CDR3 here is CASGDGGRTGQLYF. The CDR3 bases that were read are TGTGCCAGCGGTGATGGGGGGCGAACCGGGCAGCTCTAC.

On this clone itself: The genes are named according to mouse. CDR3 in amino acids: CASSSDWGGAGEQYF. The sequenced CDR3 bases are TGTGCCAGCAGCTCGGACTGGGGGGGCGCGGGGGAACAGTAC. The chain has TRBV3 and TRBJ2-7; 13 positions agree with TRBD2. The read terminates 1 residue ahead of where the CDR3 ends, so the germline J gene completes it. Per germline, CDR1 SNHLY and CDR2 FYNGKV (reference sequence). The CDR3 sequence is 15 residues long. After removal of 4 bases from V and 7 bases from J, the junction contained 7 bases not matched to a gene.

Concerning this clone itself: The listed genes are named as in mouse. The CDR3: CSSSRSSNERLFF. Partial CDR3 DNA: TGCTCCAGCAGTCGGAGTTCCAACGAAAGATTATTT. V usage is TRBV23 and J usage is TRBJ1-4. The read terminates 1 residue before the CDR3 end, so the remaining end is supplied by the germline J gene. Looked up from germline, CDR1 is KGHTA and CDR2 is FQNQQP. This CDR3 has 13 amino acids.

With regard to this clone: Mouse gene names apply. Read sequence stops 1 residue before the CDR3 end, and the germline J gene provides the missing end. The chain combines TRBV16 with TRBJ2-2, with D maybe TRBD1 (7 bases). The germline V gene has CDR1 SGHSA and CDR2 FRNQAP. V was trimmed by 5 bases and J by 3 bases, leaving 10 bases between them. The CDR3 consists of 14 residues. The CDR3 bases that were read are TGTGCAAGCAGCAGGGGGCGCGACACCGGGCAGCTCTAC. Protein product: CASSRGRDTGQLY. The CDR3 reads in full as CASSRGRDTGQLYF. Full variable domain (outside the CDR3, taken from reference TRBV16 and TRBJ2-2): NAGVIQTPRHKVTGKGQEATLWCEPISGHSAVFWYRQTIVQGLEFLTYFRNQAPIDDSGMPKERFSAQMPNQSHSTLKIQSTQPQDSAVYLCASSRGRDTGQLYFGEGSKLTVL.

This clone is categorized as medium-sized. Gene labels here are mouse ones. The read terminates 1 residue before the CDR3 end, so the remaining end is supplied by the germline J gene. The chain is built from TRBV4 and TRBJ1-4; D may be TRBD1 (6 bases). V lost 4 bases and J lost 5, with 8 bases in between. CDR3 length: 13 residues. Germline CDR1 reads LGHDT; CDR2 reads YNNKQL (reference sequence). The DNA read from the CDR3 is TGTGCCAGCAGCTTTACAGGGAACGAAAGATTATTT. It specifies CASSFTGNERLF. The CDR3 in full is CASSFTGNERLFF.

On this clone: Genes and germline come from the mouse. The part of the CDR3 DNA that was read is TGTGCCAGCAGTCTGAACTGGGGAAACACCGGGCAGCTCTAC. Protein product: CASSLNWGNTGQLY. The entire CDR3 protein reads CASSLNWGNTGQLYF. This sequence joins TRBV26 and TRBJ2-2; 7 bases agree with TRBD2. The read falls 1 residue short of the CDR3 end, and the missing part is taken from the germline J gene. The V gene end was trimmed by 2 bases and the J gene end by 1 base; junction bases not matched to a gene: 1. Germline CDR1 reads KGHPV; CDR2 reads FQNQEV (reference sequence). This CDR3 has 15 residues.

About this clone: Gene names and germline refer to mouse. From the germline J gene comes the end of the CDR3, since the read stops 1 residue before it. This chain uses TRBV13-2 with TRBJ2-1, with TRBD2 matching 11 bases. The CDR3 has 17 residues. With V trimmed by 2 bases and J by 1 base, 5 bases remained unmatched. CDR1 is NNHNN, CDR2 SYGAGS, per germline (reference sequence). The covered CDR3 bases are TGTGCCAGCGGTGAACTGGGGGGGCGCGGGAACTATGCTGAGCAGTTC. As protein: CASGELGGRGNYAEQF. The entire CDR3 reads CASGELGGRGNYAEQFF.

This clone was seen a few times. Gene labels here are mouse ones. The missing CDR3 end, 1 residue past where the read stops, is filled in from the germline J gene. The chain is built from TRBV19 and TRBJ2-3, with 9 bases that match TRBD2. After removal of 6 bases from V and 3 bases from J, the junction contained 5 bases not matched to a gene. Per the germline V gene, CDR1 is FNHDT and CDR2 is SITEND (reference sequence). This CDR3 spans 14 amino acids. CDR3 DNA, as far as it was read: TGTGCCAGCAACTGGGGGGAAGAGGCAGAAACGCTGTAT. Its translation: CASNWGEEAETLY. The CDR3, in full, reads CASNWGEEAETLYF.

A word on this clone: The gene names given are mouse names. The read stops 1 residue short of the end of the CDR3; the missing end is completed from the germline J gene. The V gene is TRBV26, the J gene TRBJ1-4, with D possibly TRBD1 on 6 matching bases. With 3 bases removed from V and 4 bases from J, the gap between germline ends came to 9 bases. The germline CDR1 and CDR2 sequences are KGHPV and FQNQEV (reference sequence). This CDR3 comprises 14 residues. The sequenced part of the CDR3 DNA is TGTGCCAGCAGTCTCGGGACAAACAACGAAAGATTATTT. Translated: CASSLGTNNERLF. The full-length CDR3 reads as CASSLGTNNERLFF.

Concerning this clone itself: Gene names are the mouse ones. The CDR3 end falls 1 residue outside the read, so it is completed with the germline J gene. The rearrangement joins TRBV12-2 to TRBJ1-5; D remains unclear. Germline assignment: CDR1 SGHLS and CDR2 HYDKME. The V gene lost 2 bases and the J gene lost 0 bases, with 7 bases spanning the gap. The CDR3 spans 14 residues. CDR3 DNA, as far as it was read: TGTGCCAGCTCTCCCGACAATAACAACCAGGCTCCGCTT. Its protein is CASSPDNNNQAPL. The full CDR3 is CASSPDNNNQAPLF.

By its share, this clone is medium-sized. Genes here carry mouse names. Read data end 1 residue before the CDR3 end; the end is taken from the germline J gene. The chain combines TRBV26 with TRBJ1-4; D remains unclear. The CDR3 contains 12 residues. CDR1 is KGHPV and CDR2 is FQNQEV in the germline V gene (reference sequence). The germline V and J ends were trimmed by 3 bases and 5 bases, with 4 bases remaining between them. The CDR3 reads CASSLGNERLFF. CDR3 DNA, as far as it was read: TGTGCCAGCAGTCTAGGGAACGAAAGATTATTT.

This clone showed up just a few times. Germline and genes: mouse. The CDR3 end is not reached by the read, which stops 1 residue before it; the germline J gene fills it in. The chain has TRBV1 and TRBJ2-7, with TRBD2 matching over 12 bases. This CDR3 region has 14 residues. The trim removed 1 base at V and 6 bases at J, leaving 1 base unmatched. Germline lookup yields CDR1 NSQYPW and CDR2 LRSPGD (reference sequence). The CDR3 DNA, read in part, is TGCACCTGCAGTGCAGGGGACTGGGGGGTTGAACAGTAC. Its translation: CTCSAGDWGVEQY. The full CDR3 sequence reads CTCSAGDWGVEQYF.

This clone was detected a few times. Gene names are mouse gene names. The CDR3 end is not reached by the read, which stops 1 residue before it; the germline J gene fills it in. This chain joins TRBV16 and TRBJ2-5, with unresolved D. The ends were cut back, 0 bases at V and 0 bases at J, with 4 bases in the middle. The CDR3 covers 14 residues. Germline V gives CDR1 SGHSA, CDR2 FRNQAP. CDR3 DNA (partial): TGTGCAAGCAGCTTAGATAACAACCAAGACACCCAGTAC. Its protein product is CASSLDNNQDTQY. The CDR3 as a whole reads CASSLDNNQDTQYF.

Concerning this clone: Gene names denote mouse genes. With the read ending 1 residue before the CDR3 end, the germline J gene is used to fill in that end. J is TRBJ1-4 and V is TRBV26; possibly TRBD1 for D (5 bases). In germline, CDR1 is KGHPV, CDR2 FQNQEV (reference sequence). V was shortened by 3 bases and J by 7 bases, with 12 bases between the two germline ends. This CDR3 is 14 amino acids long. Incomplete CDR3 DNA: TGTGCCAGCAGTCTCCCAGGGAGGACCGAAAGATTATTT. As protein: CASSLPGRTERLF. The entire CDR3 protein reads CASSLPGRTERLFF.

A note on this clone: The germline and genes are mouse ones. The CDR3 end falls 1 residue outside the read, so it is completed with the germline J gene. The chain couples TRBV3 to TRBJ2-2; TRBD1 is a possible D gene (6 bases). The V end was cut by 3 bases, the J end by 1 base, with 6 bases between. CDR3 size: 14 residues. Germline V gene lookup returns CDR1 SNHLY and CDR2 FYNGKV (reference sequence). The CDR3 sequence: CASSFRGNTGQLYF. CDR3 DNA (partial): TGTGCCAGCAGCTTCAGGGGAAACACCGGGCAGCTCTAC.

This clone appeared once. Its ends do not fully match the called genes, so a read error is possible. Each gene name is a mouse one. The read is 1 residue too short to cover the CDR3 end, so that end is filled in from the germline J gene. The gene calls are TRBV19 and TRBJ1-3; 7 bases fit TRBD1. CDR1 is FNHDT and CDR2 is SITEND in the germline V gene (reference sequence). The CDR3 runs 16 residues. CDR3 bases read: TGTGCCAGCAGTATTGGGGACAGCCCTTCTGGAAATGCGCTCTAT. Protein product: CASSIGDSPSGNALY. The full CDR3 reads CASSIGDSPSGNALYF.

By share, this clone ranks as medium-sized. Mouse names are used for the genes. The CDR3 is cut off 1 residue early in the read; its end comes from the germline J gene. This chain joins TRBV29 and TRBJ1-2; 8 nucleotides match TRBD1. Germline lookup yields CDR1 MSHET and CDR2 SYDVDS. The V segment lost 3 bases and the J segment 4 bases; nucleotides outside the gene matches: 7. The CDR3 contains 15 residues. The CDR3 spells CASSFPGGAGSDYTF. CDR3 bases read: TGTGCTAGCAGTTTTCCAGGGGGCGCTGGCTCCGACTACACC.

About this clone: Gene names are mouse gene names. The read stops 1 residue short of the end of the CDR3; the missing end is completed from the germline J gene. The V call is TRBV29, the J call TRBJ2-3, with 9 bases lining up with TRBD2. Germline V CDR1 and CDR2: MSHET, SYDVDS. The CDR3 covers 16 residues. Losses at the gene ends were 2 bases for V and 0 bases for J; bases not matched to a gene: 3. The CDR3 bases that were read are TGTGCTAGCAGTTTACTGGGGGGGACTAGTGCAGAAACGCTGTAT. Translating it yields CASSLLGGTSAETLY. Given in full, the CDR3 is CASSLLGGTSAETLYF.

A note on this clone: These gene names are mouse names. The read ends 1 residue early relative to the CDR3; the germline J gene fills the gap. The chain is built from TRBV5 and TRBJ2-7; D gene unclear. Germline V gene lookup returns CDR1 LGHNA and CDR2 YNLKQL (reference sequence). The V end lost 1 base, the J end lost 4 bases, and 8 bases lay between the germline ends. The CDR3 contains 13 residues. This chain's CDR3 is CASSQVDNYEQYF. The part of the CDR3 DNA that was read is TGTGCCAGCAGCCAAGTCGACAATTATGAACAGTAC.

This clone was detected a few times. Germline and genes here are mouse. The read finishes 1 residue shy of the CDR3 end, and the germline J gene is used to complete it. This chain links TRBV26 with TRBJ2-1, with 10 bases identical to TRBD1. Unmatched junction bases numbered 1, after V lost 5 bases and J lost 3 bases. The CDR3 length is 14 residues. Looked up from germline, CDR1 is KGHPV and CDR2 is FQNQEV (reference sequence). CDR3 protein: CASSWDRGYAEQFF. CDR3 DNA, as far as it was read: TGTGCCAGCAGTTGGGACAGGGGCTATGCTGAGCAGTTC.

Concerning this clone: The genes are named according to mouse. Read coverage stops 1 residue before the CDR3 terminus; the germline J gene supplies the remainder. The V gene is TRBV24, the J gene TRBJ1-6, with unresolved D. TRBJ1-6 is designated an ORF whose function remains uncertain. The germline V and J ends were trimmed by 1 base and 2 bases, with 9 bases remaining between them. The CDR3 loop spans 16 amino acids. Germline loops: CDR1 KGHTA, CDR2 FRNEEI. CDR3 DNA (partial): TGTGCCAGCAGTCTGTCCCCGACAACCTATAATTCGCCCCTCTAC. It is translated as CASSLSPTTYNSPLY. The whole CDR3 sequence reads CASSLSPTTYNSPLYF.

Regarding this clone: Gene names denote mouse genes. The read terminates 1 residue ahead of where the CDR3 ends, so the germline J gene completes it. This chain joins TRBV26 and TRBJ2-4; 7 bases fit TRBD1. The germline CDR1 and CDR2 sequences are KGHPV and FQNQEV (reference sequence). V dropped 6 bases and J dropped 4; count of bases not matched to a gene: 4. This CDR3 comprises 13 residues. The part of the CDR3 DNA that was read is TGTGCCAGCAGCCCCGGGACAGAAAACACCTTGTAC. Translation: CASSPGTENTLY. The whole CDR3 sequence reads CASSPGTENTLYF.

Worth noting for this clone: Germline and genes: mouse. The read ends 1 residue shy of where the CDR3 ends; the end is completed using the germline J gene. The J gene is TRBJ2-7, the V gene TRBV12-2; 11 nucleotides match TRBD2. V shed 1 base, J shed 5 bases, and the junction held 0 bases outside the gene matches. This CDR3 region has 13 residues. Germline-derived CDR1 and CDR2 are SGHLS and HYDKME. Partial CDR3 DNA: TGTGCCAGCTCTCTACTGGGGGGGCATGAACAGTAC. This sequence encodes CASSLLGGHEQY. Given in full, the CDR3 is CASSLLGGHEQYF.